Listed here is a single T cell receptor (beta chain). It has no known antigen specificity. No base qualities exist here, and no much larger clone lies one base off it. The sample is drawn from a study of tumour-infiltrating T cells in Burkitt lymphoma (dated by TCRdb to about 2020). At the level of the whole study: All epidemiological subtypes of Burkitt lymphoma were represented in the cohort, which was made up of 82 patients. When TCR repertoire data were correlated with clinical outcome, productive clonality turned out to predict both overall and progression-free survival, independent of established prognosticators, age at diagnosis among them.

CDR1 and CDR2, looked up from the germline V gene, are SGHDT and YYEEEE. V loses 0 bases, J loses 8 bases, and the germline ends lie 12 bases apart. From the cysteine up to the phenylalanine, the CDR3 has a length of 14 residues. The only DNA kept is the CDR3, 42 bases in frame from the first base. Libraries were prepared through the immunoSEQ multiplex PCR assay. Imported from immuneACCESS, the table was reduced by TCRdb to in-frame sequences with V and J called. These copies leave out some clones; in studies compared against another copy, an unresolved V gene accounts for under half, and the cause of the remainder is not known. The sample yields roughly 710 clones; around 17% were counted once. More than 15% of the sample belongs to the ten largest clones. The paper's findings and limits, for the study overall: Numerous Burkitt lymphoma patients were found to share several public clonotypes, a finding suggesting shared tumour neoantigen selection that is absent from diffuse large B-cell lymphoma.

Sequenced sample: tumor tissue. The rearranged segments are TRBV5-6 and TRBJ2-1; the D gene is perhaps TRBD2, from 5 matching bases. The origin of this receptor is a human donor with Burkitt lymphoma. The CDR3 region: CASSLELGRHEQFF. In nucleotide form, the sequence is TGTGCCAGCAGCTTGGAACTAGGTAGACATGAGCAGTTCTTC. The CDR3, completed at both ends by the reference TRBV5-6 and TRBJ2-1 genes, gives the full variable domain DAGVTQSPTHLIKTRGQQVTLRCSPKSGHDTVSWYQQALGQGPQFIFQYYEEEERQRGNFPDRFSGHQFPNYSSELNVNALLLGDSALYLCASSLELGRHEQFFGPGTRLTVL.